This entry concerns a single TCR beta chain. Antigen unknown. The V and J ends lost 0 bases and 5 bases, in that order; junction bases with no gene match: 4. The CDR3 is 15 residues long. Germline V gene sequence: CDR1 MGHRA, CDR2 YSYEKL. This table comes from immunoSEQ multiplex PCR, and its TCRdb copy is limited to in-frame clones, with some not included. The top ten hold about 6% of the sample, which has 150,000 to 200,000 clones, 70% to 90% seen once. These data are taken from a study of T cell responses to AZD1222 COVID-19 vaccine. Study observations and caveats: Unmutated variant regions reportedly attract nearly half of all spike-specific TCRs. Mostly white British, mostly female donors; authors suggested clonal diversity may be underestimated. Sampling captured repertoires only after the peak T cell response. Receipt of two AZD1222 doses was followed by a rise in Spike-specific TCR breadth and depth.

Material: peripheral blood, obtained on day 0 of AZD1222 vaccination. This TCR was recovered from an adult in good health. This sequence joins TRBV4-1 and TRBJ1-5, with TRBD1 matching 7 bases. CDR3 region: CASSQDWTGDQPQHF. The CDR3 nucleotides are TGCGCCAGCAGCCAAGATTGGACAGGTGATCAGCCCCAGCATTTT.